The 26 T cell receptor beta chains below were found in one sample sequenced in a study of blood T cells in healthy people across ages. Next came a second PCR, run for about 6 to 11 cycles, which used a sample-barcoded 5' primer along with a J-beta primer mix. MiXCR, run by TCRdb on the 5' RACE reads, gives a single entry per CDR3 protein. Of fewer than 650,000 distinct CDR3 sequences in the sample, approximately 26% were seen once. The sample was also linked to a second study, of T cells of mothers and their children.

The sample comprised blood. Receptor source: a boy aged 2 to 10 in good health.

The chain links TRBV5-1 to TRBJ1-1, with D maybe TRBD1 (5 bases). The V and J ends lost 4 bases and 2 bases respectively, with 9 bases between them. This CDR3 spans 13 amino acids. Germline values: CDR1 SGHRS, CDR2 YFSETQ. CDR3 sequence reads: CASSGDLNTEAFF. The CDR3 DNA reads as TGCGCCAGCAGCGGGGACCTAAACACTGAAGCTTTCTTT.

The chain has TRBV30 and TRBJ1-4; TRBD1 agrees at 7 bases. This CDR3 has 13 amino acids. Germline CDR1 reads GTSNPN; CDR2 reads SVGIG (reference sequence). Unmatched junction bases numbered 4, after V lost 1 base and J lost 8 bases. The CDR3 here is CAWSGGDSEKLFF. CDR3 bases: TGTGCCTGGAGTGGAGGGGACAGCGAAAAACTGTTTTTT.

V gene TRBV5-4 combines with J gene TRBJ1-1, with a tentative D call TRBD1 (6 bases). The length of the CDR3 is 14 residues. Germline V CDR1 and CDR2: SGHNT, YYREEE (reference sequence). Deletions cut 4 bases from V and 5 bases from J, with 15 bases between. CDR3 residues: CASSPAQGGTEAFF. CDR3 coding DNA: TGTGCCAGCAGCCCAGCACAGGGAGGGACTGAAGCTTTCTTT.

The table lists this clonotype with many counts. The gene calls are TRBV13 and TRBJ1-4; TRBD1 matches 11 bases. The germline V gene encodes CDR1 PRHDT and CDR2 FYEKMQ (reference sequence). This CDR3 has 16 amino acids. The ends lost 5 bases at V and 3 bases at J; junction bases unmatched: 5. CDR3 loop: CASSAGQGAPNEKLFF. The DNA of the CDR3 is TGTGCCAGCAGCGCCGGACAGGGGGCACCTAATGAAAAACTGTTTTTT.

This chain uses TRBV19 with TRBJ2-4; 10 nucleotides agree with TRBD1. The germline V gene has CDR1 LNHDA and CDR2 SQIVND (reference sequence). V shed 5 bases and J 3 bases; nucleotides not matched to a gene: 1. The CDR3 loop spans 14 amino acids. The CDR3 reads CASSRDRGKNIQYF. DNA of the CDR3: TGTGCCAGTAGTCGGGACAGGGGCAAAAACATTCAGTACTTC.

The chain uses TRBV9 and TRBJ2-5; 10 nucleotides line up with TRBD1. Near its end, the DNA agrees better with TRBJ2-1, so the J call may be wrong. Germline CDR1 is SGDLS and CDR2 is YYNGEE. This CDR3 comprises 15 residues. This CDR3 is CASSAPGQGMGEQFF. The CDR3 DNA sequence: TGTGCCAGCAGCGCCCCGGGACAGGGGATGGGTGAGCAGTTCTTC.

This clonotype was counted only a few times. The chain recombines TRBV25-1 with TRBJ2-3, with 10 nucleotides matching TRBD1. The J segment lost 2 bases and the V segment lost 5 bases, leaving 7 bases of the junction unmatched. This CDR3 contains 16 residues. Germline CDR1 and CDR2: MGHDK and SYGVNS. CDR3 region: CASSRGTGANTDTQYF. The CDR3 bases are TGTGCCAGCAGTCGGGGGACAGGGGCTAACACAGATACGCAGTATTTT.

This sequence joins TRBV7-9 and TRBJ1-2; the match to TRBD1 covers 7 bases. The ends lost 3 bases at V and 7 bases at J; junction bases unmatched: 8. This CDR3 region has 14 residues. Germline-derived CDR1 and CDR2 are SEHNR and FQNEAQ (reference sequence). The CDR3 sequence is CASSLENRGGGYTF. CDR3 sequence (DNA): TGTGCCAGCAGCTTGGAAAACAGGGGCGGTGGCTACACCTTC.

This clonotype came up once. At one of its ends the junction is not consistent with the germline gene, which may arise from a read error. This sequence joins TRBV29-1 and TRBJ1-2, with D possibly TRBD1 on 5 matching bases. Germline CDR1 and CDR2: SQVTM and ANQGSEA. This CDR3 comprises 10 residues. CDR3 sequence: CNVGQNGYTF. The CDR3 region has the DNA TGCAACGTTGGACAAAACGGCTACACCTTC.

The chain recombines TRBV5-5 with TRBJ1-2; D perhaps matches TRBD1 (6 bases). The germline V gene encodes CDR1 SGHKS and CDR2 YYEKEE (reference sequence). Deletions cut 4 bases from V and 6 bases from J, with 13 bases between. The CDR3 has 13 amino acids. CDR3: CASSTRTVDGYTF. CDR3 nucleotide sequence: TGTGCCAGCAGCACACGGACAGTTGATGGCTACACCTTC.

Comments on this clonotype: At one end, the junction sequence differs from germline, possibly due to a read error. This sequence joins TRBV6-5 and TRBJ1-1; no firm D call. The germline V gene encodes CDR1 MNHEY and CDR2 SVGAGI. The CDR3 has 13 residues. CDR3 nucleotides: TGTGCCAGCAGTTACTCGAGGAGCACTGAAGCTCTCTTT. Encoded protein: CASSYSRSTEALF.

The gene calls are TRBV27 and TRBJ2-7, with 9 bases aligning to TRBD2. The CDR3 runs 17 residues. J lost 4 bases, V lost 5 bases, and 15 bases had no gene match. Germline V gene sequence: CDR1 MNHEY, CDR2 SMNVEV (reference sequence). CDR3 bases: TGTGCCAGCAGTCCCTCGTCGAGCGGGAGGTTTAAGTACGAGCAGTACTTC. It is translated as CASSPSSSGRFKYEQYF.

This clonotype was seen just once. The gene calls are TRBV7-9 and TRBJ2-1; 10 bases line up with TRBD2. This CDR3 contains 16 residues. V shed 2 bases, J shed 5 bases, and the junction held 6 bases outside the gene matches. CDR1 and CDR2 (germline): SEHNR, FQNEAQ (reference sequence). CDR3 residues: CASSLSLAGAHNEQFF. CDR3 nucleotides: TGTGCCAGCAGCTTATCCCTAGCGGGGGCTCACAATGAGCAGTTCTTC.

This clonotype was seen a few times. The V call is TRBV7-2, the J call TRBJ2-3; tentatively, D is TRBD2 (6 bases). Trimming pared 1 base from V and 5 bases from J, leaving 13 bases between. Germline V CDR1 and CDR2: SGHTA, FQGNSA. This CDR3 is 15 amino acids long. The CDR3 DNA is TGTGCCAGCAGCTTAGTCCGGGACTTACAAGATACGCAGTATTTT. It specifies CASSLVRDLQDTQYF. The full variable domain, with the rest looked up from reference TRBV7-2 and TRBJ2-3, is GAGVSQSPSNKVTEKGKDVELRCDPISGHTALYWYRQSLGQGLEFLIYFQGNSAPDKSGLPSDRFSAERTGGSVSTLTIQRTQQEDSAVYLCASSLVRDLQDTQYFGPGTRLTVL.

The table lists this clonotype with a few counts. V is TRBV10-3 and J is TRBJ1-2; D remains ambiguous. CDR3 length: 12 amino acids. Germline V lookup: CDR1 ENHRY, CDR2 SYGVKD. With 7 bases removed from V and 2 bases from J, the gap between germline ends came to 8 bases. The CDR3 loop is CAITEGNYGYTF. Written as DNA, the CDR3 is TGTGCCATCACGGAGGGAAACTATGGCTACACCTTC.

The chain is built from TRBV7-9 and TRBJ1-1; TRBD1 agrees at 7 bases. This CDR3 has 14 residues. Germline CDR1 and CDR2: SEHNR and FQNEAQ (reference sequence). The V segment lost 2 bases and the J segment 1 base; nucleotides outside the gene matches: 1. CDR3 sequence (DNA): TGTGCCAGCAGCTTATCAGGGGGGAACACTGAAGCTTTCTTT. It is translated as CASSLSGGNTEAFF.

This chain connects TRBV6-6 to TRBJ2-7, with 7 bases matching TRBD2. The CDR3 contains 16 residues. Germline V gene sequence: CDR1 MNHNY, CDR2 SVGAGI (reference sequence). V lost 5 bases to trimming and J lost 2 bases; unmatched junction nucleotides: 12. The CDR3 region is CASSQSAGRRTYEQYF. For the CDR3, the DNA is TGTGCCAGCAGTCAATCAGCCGGGAGGCGGACCTACGAGCAGTACTTC.

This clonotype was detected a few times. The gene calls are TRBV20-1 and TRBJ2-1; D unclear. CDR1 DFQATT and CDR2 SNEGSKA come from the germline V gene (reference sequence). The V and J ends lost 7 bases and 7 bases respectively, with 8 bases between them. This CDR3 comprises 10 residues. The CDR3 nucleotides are TGCAGTGGTTGGGTGAATGAGCAGTTCTTC. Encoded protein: CSGWVNEQFF.

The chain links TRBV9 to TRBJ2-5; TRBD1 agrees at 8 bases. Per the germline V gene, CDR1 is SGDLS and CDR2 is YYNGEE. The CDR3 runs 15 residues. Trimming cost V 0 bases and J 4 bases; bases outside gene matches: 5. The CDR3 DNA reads TGTGCCAGCAGCGTAGTAGGGGGGACAGGAGAGACCCAGTACTTC. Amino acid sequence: CASSVVGGTGETQYF.

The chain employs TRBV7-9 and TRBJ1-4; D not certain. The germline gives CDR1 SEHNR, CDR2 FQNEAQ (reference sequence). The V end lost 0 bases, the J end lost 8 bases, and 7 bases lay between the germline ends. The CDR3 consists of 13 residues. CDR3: CASSLAGLEKLFF. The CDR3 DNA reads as TGTGCCAGCAGCTTAGCCGGGTTGGAAAAACTGTTTTTT.

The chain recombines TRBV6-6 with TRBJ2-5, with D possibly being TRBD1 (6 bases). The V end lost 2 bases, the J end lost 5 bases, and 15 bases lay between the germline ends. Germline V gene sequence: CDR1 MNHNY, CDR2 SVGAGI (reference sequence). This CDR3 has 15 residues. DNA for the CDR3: TGTGCCAGCAGTTACCCCAGGGACAAGACTGAGACCCAGTACTTC. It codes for CASSYPRDKTETQYF.

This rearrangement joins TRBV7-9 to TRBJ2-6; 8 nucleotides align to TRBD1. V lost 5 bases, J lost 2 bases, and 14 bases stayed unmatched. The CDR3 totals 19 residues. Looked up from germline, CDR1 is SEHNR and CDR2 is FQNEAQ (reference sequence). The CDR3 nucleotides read TGTGCCAGCAGCACCTTACAGGGGGGCCCCTCGACTGGGGCCAACGTCCTGACTTTC. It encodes CASSTLQGGPSTGANVLTF.

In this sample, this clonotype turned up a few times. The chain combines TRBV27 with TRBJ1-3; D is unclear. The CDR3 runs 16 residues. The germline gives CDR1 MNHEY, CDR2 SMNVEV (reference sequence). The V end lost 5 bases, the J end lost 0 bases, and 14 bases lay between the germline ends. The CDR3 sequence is CASSPTFSSSGNTIYF. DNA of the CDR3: TGTGCCAGCAGTCCGACCTTCAGTAGCTCTGGAAACACCATATATTTT.

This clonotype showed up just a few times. For the CDR3, the DNA is TGTGCCAGCAGCTTAGAACAGGGCCTTAATGAAAAACTGTTTTTT. The encoded protein is CASSLEQGLNEKLFF. The rearrangement joins TRBV7-9 to TRBJ1-4; possible D gene TRBD1, 6 bases. Germline lookup yields CDR1 SEHNR and CDR2 FQNEAQ (reference sequence). CDR3 length: 15 amino acids. Trimming shortened V by 1 base and J by 4 bases, and 10 bases separated the two germline ends.

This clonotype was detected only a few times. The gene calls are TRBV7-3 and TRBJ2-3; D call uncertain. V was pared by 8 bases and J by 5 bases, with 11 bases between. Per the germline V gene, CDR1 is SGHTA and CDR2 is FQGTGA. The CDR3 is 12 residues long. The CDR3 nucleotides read TGTGCCAGCTCGTCGATGGGAGATACGCAGTATTTT. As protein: CASSSMGDTQYF.

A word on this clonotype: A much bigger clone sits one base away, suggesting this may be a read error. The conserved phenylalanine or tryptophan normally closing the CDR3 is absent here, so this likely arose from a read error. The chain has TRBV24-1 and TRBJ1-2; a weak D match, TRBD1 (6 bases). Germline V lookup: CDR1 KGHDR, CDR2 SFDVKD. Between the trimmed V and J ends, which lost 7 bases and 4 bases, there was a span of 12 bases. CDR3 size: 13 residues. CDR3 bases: TGTGCCACCAGCAGCCGGGACACCTATGGCTACACCCTC. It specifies CATSSRDTYGYTL.